Following are 30 T cell receptor beta chains from one sample sequenced in a study of blood T cell repertoires in COVID-19. Sequenced by immunoSEQ multiplex PCR; TCRdb stores in-frame clones only, minus some. This sample yields around 260,000 clones, of which around 86% are seen a single time; 10% to 15% belongs to the top ten. Sequenced material: peripheral blood. The origin of the receptors is a human donor in a cohort sampled during active COVID-19.

The chain is built from TRBV3-1 (or the pseudogene TRBV3-2) and TRBJ1-1; D not certain. V lost 2 bases and J 0 bases, leaving 4 bases between the germline ends. CDR1 is LGHDT and CDR2 is YNNKEL in the germline V gene (reference sequence). This CDR3 has 13 amino acids. The CDR3 loop reads CASSQQVNTEAFF. In DNA, the CDR3 is TGTGCCAGCAGCCAACAGGTGAACACTGAAGCTTTCTTT.

The chain recombines TRBV24-1 with TRBJ2-3; 8 bases line up with TRBD2. Germline-derived CDR1 and CDR2 are KGHDR and SFDVKD. Germline trimming cut 6 bases from V and 3 bases from J; bases unmatched to any gene: 7. The CDR3 length is 15 residues. CDR3 in amino acids: CATSWSGSMTDTQYF. In nucleotides, the CDR3 is TGTGCCACCAGTTGGAGCGGGAGTATGACAGATACGCAGTATTTT.

Note on this clone: Relative to the germline gene, one junction end is altered; a read error may explain this. The chain couples TRBV14 to TRBJ2-3, with D possibly being TRBD2 (6 bases). The CDR3 is 13 amino acids. Germline assignment: CDR1 SGHDN and CDR2 FVKESK. CDR3 sequence (DNA): TGTGCCAGCAGCCCCCGCACCGGGGACTCTTTGGATTTT. This gives the protein CASSPRTGDSLDF.

The chain joins TRBV6-5 to TRBJ2-7, with no clear D. The CDR3 is 12 residues long. The germline V gene has CDR1 MNHEY and CDR2 SVGAGI. The V end lost 6 bases, the J end lost 3 bases, and 9 bases lay between the germline ends. CDR3 sequence (DNA): TGTGCCAGCAGCCGGGTAGGCTACGAGCAGTACTTC. Its protein product is CASSRVGYEQYF.

The chain is built from TRBV28 and TRBJ1-5, with D unresolved. The CDR3 covers 15 residues. In germline, CDR1 is MDHEN, CDR2 SYDVKM. V lost 2 bases to trimming and J lost 4 bases, with 12 bases between them. The CDR3 coding sequence is TGTGCCAGCAGTTTAGAGGTATCTACTAATCAGCCCCAGCATTTT. Protein sequence: CASSLEVSTNQPQHF.

The rearrangement uses TRBV4-2 and TRBJ2-3; possible D gene TRBD2, 6 bases. Deletions cut 3 bases from V and 9 bases from J, with 13 bases between. This CDR3 spans 13 amino acids. Germline-derived CDR1 and CDR2 are LGHNA and YNFKEQ. The DNA for the CDR3 is TGTGCCAGCAGCCAGGCTCGGGGGTTAACGCAGTATTTT. It encodes CASSQARGLTQYF.

This clone has just one count. The V gene is TRBV6-6, the J gene TRBJ2-2, with 11 nucleotides matching TRBD2. J lost 5 bases, V lost 5 bases, and 28 bases had no gene match. The germline V gene encodes CDR1 MNHNY and CDR2 SVGAGI (reference sequence). The CDR3 spans 23 residues. The CDR3 here is CASSPRPLGLAVLGGHRTGELFF. CDR3 nucleotides: TGTGCCAGCAGTCCCCGGCCCCTGGGACTAGCGGTACTAGGGGGTCATAGGACCGGGGAGCTGTTTTTT.

V gene TRBV20-1 combines with J gene TRBJ2-2; 10 bases map to TRBD2. CDR1 is DFQATT and CDR2 is SNEGSKA in the germline V gene (reference sequence). The V and J ends lost 3 bases and 6 bases, in that order; junction bases with no gene match: 7. The CDR3 length is 15 residues. The CDR3 nucleotides read TGCAGTGCTAGTTCCCTAGCGGGAGTTGCCGGGGAGCTGTTTTTT. Amino acids: CSASSLAGVAGELFF.

V gene TRBV27 combines with J gene TRBJ2-2, with TRBD1 matching over 7 bases. This CDR3 is 16 amino acids long. J gave up 6 bases and V 6 bases, and 13 bases lay outside the gene matches. The V gene's germline CDR1 is MNHEY and CDR2 SMNVEV (reference sequence). The CDR3 spells CASRLTGPLKAGELFF. The CDR3, as DNA: TGTGCCAGCAGGCTGACAGGGCCCCTTAAGGCCGGGGAGCTGTTTTTT.

The V and J genes are TRBV6-1 and TRBJ1-1; D ambiguous. Trimming pared 1 base from V and 10 bases from J, leaving 10 bases between. The germline gives CDR1 MNHNS, CDR2 SASEGT. The CDR3 length is 12 residues. The CDR3 nucleotides read TGTGCCAGCAGTGAAGGCGAGGGAAGAGCTTTCTTT. Its protein is CASSEGEGRAFF.

The V and J genes are TRBV7-9 and TRBJ2-7; D gene uncertain. Looked up from germline, CDR1 is SEHNR and CDR2 is FQNEAQ (reference sequence). Trimming removed 2 bases at V and 6 bases at J, with 8 bases between. The CDR3 is made up of 12 amino acids. The CDR3 DNA sequence: TGTGCCAGCAGCTTACAGGAAGGCGAGCAGTACTTC. It codes for CASSLQEGEQYF.

The chain is built from TRBV7-2 and TRBJ2-2; TRBD1 aligns across 9 bases. V was pared by 5 bases and J by 5 bases, with 9 bases of the junction left unmatched. This CDR3 has 16 amino acids. Germline CDR1 and CDR2: SGHTA and FQGNSA. In nucleotides, the CDR3 is TGTGCCAGCAGCCCAGTTTTGGACAGGGGTACCGGGGAGCTGTTTTTT. This sequence encodes CASSPVLDRGTGELFF.

This chain joins TRBV3-1 (or the pseudogene TRBV3-2) and TRBJ2-1; 7 positions agree with TRBD2. The junction had 10 bases not matched to a gene; V was cut back by 8 bases and J by 9 bases. Germline CDR1 LGHDT, CDR2 YNNKEL (reference sequence). CDR3 length: 13 residues. DNA for the CDR3: TGTGCCAGCCGGGACTATGTCTCCCTTGAGCAGTTCTTC. Translating it yields CASRDYVSLEQFF.

The J gene is TRBJ2-2, the V gene TRBV9; no clear D. Trimming shortened V by 0 bases and J by 0 bases, and 9 bases separated the two germline ends. Germline CDR1 is SGDLS and CDR2 is YYNGEE. The CDR3 spans 16 residues. In nucleotides, the CDR3 is TGTGCCAGCAGCGTAGAACCCACTGCGAACACCGGGGAGCTGTTTTTT. Translating gives CASSVEPTANTGELFF.

This rearrangement joins TRBV19 to TRBJ2-1; D unclear. CDR3 length: 12 amino acids. Germline V gene data show CDR1 as LNHDA and CDR2 as SQIVND (reference sequence). Deletions cut 4 bases from V and 9 bases from J, with 10 bases between. In DNA, the CDR3 is TGTGCCAGTAGTAATTTTCGAGGTGAGCAGTTCTTC. This translates into CASSNFRGEQFF.

V usage is TRBV19 and J usage is TRBJ1-2, with D possibly being TRBD1 (5 bases). The CDR3 sequence is 13 residues long. The ends were cut back, 7 bases at V and 4 bases at J, with 13 bases in the middle. Germline loops: CDR1 LNHDA, CDR2 SQIVND (reference sequence). CDR3 region: CASTGRALYGYTF. In DNA form, the CDR3 reads TGTGCCAGTACCGGCAGGGCCCTCTATGGCTACACCTTC.

The chain links TRBV6-5 to TRBJ1-1; D is undetermined. The germline gives CDR1 MNHEY, CDR2 SVGAGI. V dropped 8 bases and J dropped 1 base, with 8 bases sitting between them. The CDR3 contains 12 residues. The CDR3 region is CASHPGNTEAFF. CDR3 nucleotide sequence: TGTGCCAGCCATCCAGGGAACACTGAAGCTTTCTTT.

The chain combines TRBV28 with TRBJ2-6; D not resolved. The germline V gene encodes CDR1 MDHEN and CDR2 SYDVKM. Trimming removed 2 bases at V and 0 bases at J, with 5 bases between. The CDR3 totals 15 residues. This CDR3 reads CASSLVLSGANVLTF. In nucleotides, the CDR3 is TGTGCCAGCAGTTTAGTCCTCTCTGGGGCCAACGTCCTGACTTTC.

The V and J genes are TRBV11-2 and TRBJ1-2; D may be TRBD1 (6 bases). CDR3 length equals 13 residues. From germline, CDR1 is SGHAT and CDR2 FQNNGV. V was shortened by 5 bases and J by 2 bases, with 9 bases between the two germline ends. The CDR3 protein is CASSSDRNYGYTF. Written as DNA, the CDR3 is TGTGCCAGCAGCAGCGACAGGAACTATGGCTACACCTTC. The full variable domain, its missing parts supplied by reference TRBV11-2 and TRBJ1-2, is EAGVAQSPRYKIIEKRQSVAFWCNPISGHATLYWYQQILGQGPKLLIQFQNNGVVDDSQLPKDRFSAERLKGVDSTLKIQPAKLEDSAVYLCASSSDRNYGYTFGSGTRLTVV.

The chain is built from TRBV7-3 and TRBJ2-1, with D tentatively TRBD1 (5 bases). V gave up 2 bases and J gave up 1 base, with 15 bases separating them. Germline V CDR1 and CDR2: SGHTA, FQGTGA. CDR3 length: 17 amino acids. DNA of the CDR3: TGTGCCAGCAGCTTAGGTCGGACACGTTTGTCCTACAATGAGCAGTTCTTC. Translated, it gives CASSLGRTRLSYNEQFF.

The rearrangement uses TRBV28 and TRBJ1-1; tentatively, D is TRBD1 (5 bases). The CDR3 totals 14 residues. Germline V gene lookup returns CDR1 MDHEN and CDR2 SYDVKM. V was cut by 5 bases and J by 0 bases, with 10 bases left in between. CDR3 sequence (DNA): TGTGCCAGCAGTACGACAGTATTGAACACTGAAGCTTTCTTT. Its protein product is CASSTTVLNTEAFF.

The chain joins TRBV7-2 to TRBJ2-5; 11 bases align to TRBD1. This CDR3 region has 13 residues. Germline lookup yields CDR1 SGHTA and CDR2 FQGNSA. The V and J ends lost 5 bases and 5 bases, in that order; junction bases with no gene match: 1. The CDR3 DNA sequence: TGTGCCAGCAGCCGGGACAGGGGGGAGACCCAGTACTTC. It translates to CASSRDRGETQYF.

V and J are TRBV6-1 and TRBJ2-1, with a tentative D call TRBD2 (5 bases). The V end lost 0 bases, the J end lost 2 bases, and 17 bases lay between the germline ends. Germline CDR1 is MNHNS and CDR2 is SASEGT. The CDR3 length is 18 residues. The CDR3 nucleotides are TGTGCCAGCAGTGAAGCACGGACTCAAAGTCAACCCTACAATGAGCAGTTCTTC. Translation gives CASSEARTQSQPYNEQFF.

The chain joins TRBV18 to TRBJ1-6; D perhaps matches TRBD1 (6 bases). The V end was cut by 3 bases, the J end by 7 bases, with 16 bases between. There are 16 residues in the CDR3. Germline V CDR1 and CDR2: KGHSH, LQKENI. The DNA for the CDR3 is TGTGCCAGCTCACCGTCTGGGGGGGCGCCCAATTCACCCCTCCACTTT. Its translation: CASSPSGGAPNSPLHF.

Here the CDR3 reads CASSLVRAQRENTEAFF. As DNA, the CDR3 is TGTGCCAGCAGCTTGGTGCGGGCTCAAAGGGAGAACACTGAAGCTTTCTTT. V and J are TRBV5-6 and TRBJ1-1; D not resolved. V lost 0 bases to trimming and J lost 1 base, with 16 bases between them. The CDR3 is 17 amino acids. In germline, CDR1 is SGHDT, CDR2 YYEEEE.

The CDR3 reads CARTSGSGTGELFF. CDR3 coding DNA: TGTGCCAGGACTAGCGGGAGCGGCACCGGGGAGCTGTTTTTT. The J gene is TRBJ2-2, the V gene TRBV19; TRBD2 matches 12 bases. Germline-derived CDR1 and CDR2 are LNHDA and SQIVND (reference sequence). With V trimmed by 9 bases and J by 4 bases, 3 bases remained unmatched. The CDR3 runs 14 residues.

This clone was recorded only once. The chain has TRBV27 and TRBJ2-2; tentatively, D is TRBD2 (7 bases). The CDR3 is 16 residues long. The V and J ends lost 6 bases and 3 bases respectively, with 17 bases between them. Germline CDR1 MNHEY, CDR2 SMNVEV (reference sequence). The DNA of the CDR3 is TGTGCCAGCAGCCCGTGGGGGGGCGCAGACACCGGGGAGCTGTTTTTT. It is translated as CASSPWGGADTGELFF.

In nucleotides, the CDR3 is TGTGCCAGCAGTTACTCAAGGACAGGGGTAAACACCATATATTTT. It is translated as CASSYSRTGVNTIYF. The rearrangement links TRBV6-5 to TRBJ1-3, with TRBD1 matching over 9 bases. V dropped 0 bases and J dropped 6; count of bases not matched to a gene: 3. CDR1 MNHEY and CDR2 SVGAGI come from the germline V gene. The CDR3 totals 15 residues.

The chain links TRBV2 to TRBJ1-5; TRBD1 might be the D (6 bases). Per the germline V gene, CDR1 is SNHLY and CDR2 is FYNNEI. Trimming removed 7 bases at V and 4 bases at J, with 11 bases between. The CDR3 covers 13 residues. In DNA, the CDR3 is TGTGCCAGCAATGGACAGAGGAATCAGCCCCAGCATTTT. Its translation is CASNGQRNQPQHF.

The chain uses TRBV9 and TRBJ2-7; 10 nucleotides align to TRBD1. The germline V gene has CDR1 SGDLS and CDR2 YYNGEE. The CDR3 loop spans 14 amino acids. The V and J ends lost 4 bases and 5 bases, in that order; junction bases with no gene match: 6. CDR3 in DNA: TGTGCCAGCAGCTCATGGGACAGGGGAGACGAGCAGTACTTC. Translation gives CASSSWDRGDEQYF. The whole variable domain, remainder taken from reference TRBV9 and TRBJ2-7, is DSGVTQTPKHLITATGQRVTLRCSPRSGDLSVYWYQQSLDQGLQFLIQYYNGEERAKGNILERFSAQQFPDLHSELNLSSLELGDSALYFCASSSWDRGDEQYFGPGTRLTVT.